A selection of T cell receptor beta chains follows, all from one sample in a study of Ad26.COV2.S vaccination and SARS-CoV-2 variants. Produced via immunoSEQ multiplex PCR; TCRdb's table is partial and in-frame only. Among some 180,000 clones listed, about 83% were seen once. The sequencing used peripheral blood, collected after recovery from COVID-19. The origin of the receptors is a human donor who had recovered from COVID-19. The CDR3 runs from the conserved cysteine through the conserved F or W. D genes are given only for firm matches. The size field is filled for only some rows; it gives once, few, many or a size class.

TRBV10-3,-,TRBJ2-7,-,CAISETDEQYF,TGTGCCATCAGTGAAACGGACGAGCAGTACTTC
TRBV19,-,TRBJ2-2,-,CASTKAVMAAGELFF,TGTGCCAGTACTAAGGCAGTAATGGCCGCCGGGGAGCTGTTTTTT
TRBV2,TRBD2,TRBJ2-7,-,CASRALTSVYEQYF,TGTGCCAGCAGAGCCTTAACTAGCGTCTACGAGCAGTACTTC
TRBV2,-,TRBJ1-5,few,CASRVYSNQPQHF,TGTGCCAGCAGGGTTTATAGCAATCAGCCCCAGCATTTT
TRBV5-1,-,TRBJ2-7,-,CATSNGVTHLREQYF,TGCGCCACTTCGAACGGAGTAACCCACCTGAGGGAGCAGTACTTC
TRBV6-6,-,TRBJ2-1,-,CASSYSTARSNEQFF,TGTGCCAGCAGTTACTCGACAGCCCGGTCCAATGAGCAGTTCTTC
TRBV15,TRBD1,TRBJ2-7,-,CATSRDLGQGSYEQYF,TGTGCCACCAGCAGAGATTTGGGACAGGGCTCCTACGAGCAGTACTTC
TRBV5-1,TRBD2,TRBJ2-1,-,CASSSQAGGPDEQFF,TGCGCCAGCAGCTCCCAAGCGGGAGGGCCGGATGAGCAGTTCTTC
TRBV10-1,TRBD2,TRBJ2-1,-,CASSESGLAGGLNSYNEQFF,TGCGCCAGCAGTGAGTCGGGACTAGCGGGAGGCCTAAACTCCTACAATGAGCAGTTCTTC
TRBV7-9,TRBD2,TRBJ2-7,-,CASSLGLAGEQYF,TGTGCCAGCAGCTTAGGACTAGCGGGCGAGCAGTACTTC
TRBV14,-,TRBJ2-5,-,CASSPLGETQYF,TGTGCCAGCAGCCCTCTCGGAGAGACCCAGTACTTC
TRBV6-4,TRBD1,TRBJ2-5,-,CASSENRGPQETQYF,TGTGCCAGCAGTGAGAACAGGGGACCTCAAGAGACCCAGTACTTC
TRBV5-1,-,TRBJ2-1,-,CASRPTDNEQFF,TGCGCCAGCAGACCGACAGACAATGAGCAGTTCTTC
TRBV7-8,TRBD1,TRBJ1-1,-,CASSLGTGGGTEAFF,TGTGCCAGCAGCTTAGGGACAGGGGGCGGCACTGAAGCTTTCTTT
TRBV18,TRBD2,TRBJ2-3,-,CASSAWTSGGTDTQYF,TGTGCCAGCTCCGCGTGGACTAGCGGGGGGACAGATACGCAGTATTTT
TRBV5-1,TRBD2,TRBJ2-1,-,CASSLNALGGAGGSSGQFF,TGCGCCAGCAGCTTGAATGCATTGGGCGGAGCGGGAGGATCTTCCGGGCAGTTCTTC
TRBV7-3,TRBD2,TRBJ2-3,-,CASSSPGGDTQYF,TGTGCCAGCAGCTCCCCGGGGGGAGATACGCAGTATTTT
TRBV2,TRBD1,TRBJ1-1,-,CASSLRQGTGLMEAFF,TGTGCCAGCAGTCTCCGACAGGGGACCGGTTTGATGGAAGCTTTCTTT
TRBV5-1,-,TRBJ1-1,-,CASSFPTGPNTEAFF,TGCGCCAGCAGCTTCCCTACAGGACCGAACACTGAAGCTTTCTTT
TRBV6-5,-,TRBJ1-3,-,CASRTGGVSGNTIYF,TGTGCCAGCAGGACCGGGGGGGTCTCTGGAAACACCATATATTTT
TRBV5-1,-,TRBJ2-1,-,CASSGGGGHNEQFF,TGCGCCAGCAGCGGGGGAGGGGGCCACAATGAGCAGTTCTTC
TRBV27,-,TRBJ1-6,-,CASSDAGGNSPLHF,TGTGCCAGCAGTGACGCGGGTGGTAATTCACCCCTCCACTTT
TRBV11-3,-,TRBJ2-1,once,CASSLTGSGEQFF,TGTGCCAGCAGTCTAACAGGATCAGGTGAGCAGTTCTTC
TRBV2,-,TRBJ2-3,-,CASSEAGVIRTDTQYF,TGTGCCAGCAGTGAAGCGGGAGTGATTAGGACAGATACGCAGTATTTT
TRBV6-1,-,TRBJ2-7,-,CASSALGGGPPGASYEQYF,TGTGCCAGCAGTGCCCTGGGGGGCGGGCCCCCGGGGGCCTCCTACGAGCAGTACTTC
TRBV7-9,-,TRBJ2-4,-,CASSLGGGVKNIQYF,TGTGCCAGCAGCTTAGGAGGAGGGGTCAAAAACATTCAGTACTTC
TRBV19,TRBD1,TRBJ2-5,-,CASSKGARETQYF,TGTGCCAGTAGTAAGGGGGCCCGGGAGACCCAGTACTTC
TRBV5-6,-,TRBJ2-3,-,CASSLAGAVTDTQYF,TGTGCCAGCAGCTTGGCAGGGGCAGTTACAGATACGCAGTATTTT
TRBV15,TRBD2,TRBJ2-1,once,CATSTRLAGVYNEQFF,TGTGCCACCAGCACCCGACTAGCGGGAGTATACAATGAGCAGTTCTTC
TRBV15,TRBD1,TRBJ2-5,-,CATSRYPGQGVETQYF,TGTGCCACCAGCAGATACCCGGGACAGGGAGTCGAGACCCAGTACTTC
TRBV19,-,TRBJ2-2,-,CASSIGQSHTGELFF,TGTGCCAGTAGTATAGGACAATCCCACACCGGGGAGCTGTTTTTT
TRBV30,-,TRBJ2-3,-,CAWKLAADTQYF,TGTGCCTGGAAACTAGCTGCGGATACGCAGTATTTT
TRBV27,TRBD2,TRBJ2-5,-,CASSLRRGGETQYF,TGTGCCAGCAGTTTGAGGCGGGGGGGCGAGACCCAGTACTTC